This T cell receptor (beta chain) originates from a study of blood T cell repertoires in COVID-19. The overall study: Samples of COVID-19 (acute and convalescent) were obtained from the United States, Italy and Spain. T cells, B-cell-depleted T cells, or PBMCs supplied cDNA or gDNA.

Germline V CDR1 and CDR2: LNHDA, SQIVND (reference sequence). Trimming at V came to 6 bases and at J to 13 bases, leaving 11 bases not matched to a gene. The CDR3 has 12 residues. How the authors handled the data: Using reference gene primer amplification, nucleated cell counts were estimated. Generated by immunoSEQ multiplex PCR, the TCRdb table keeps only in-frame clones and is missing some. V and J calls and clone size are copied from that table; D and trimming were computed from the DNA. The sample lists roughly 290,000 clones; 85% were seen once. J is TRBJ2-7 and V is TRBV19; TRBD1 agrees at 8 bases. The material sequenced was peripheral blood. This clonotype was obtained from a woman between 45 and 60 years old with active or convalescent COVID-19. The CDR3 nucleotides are TGTGCCAGTAGCGTGGACAGGGCCAGGATATACTTC. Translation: CASSVDRARIYF. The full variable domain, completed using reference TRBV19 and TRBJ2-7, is DGGITQSPKYLFRKEGQNVTLSCEQNLNHDAMYWYRQDPGQGLRLIYYSQIVNDFQKGDIAEGYSVSREKKESFPLTVTSAQKNPTAFYLCASSVDRARIYFGPGTRLTVT.